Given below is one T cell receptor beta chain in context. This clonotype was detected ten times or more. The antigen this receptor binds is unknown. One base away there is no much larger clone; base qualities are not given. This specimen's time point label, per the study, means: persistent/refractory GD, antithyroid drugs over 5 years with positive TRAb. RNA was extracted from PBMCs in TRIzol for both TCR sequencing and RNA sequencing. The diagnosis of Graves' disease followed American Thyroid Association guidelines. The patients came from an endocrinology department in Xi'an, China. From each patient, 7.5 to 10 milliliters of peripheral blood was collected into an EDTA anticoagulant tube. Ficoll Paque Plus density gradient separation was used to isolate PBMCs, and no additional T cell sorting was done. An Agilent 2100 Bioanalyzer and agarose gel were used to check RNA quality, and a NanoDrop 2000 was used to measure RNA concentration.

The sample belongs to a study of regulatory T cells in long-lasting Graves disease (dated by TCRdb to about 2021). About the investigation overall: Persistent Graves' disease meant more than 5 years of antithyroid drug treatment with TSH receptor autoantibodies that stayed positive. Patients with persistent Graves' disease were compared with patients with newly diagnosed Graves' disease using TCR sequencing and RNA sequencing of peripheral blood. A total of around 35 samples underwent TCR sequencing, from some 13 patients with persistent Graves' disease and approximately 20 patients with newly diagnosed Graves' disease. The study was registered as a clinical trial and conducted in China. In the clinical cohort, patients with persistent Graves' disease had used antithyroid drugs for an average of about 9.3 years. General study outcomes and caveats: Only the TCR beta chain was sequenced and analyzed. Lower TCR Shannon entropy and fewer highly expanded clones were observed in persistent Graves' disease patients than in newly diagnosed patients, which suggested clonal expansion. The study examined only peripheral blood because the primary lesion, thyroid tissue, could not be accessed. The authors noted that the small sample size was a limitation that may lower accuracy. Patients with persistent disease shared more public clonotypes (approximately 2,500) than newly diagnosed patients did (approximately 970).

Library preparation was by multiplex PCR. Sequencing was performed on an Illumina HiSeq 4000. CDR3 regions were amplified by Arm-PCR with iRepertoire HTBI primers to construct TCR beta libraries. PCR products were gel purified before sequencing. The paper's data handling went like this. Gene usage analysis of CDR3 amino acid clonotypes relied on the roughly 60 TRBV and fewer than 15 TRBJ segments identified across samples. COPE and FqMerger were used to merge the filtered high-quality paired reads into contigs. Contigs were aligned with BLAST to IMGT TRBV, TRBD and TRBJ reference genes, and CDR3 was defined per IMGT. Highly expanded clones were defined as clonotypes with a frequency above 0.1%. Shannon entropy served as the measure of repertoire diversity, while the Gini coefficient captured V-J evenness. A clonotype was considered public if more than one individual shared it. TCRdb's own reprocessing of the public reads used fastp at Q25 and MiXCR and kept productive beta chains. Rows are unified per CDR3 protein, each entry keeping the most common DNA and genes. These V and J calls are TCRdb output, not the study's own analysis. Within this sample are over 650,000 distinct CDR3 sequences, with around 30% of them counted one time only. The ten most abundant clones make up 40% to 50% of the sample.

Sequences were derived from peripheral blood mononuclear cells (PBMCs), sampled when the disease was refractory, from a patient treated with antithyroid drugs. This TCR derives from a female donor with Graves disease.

The DNA is TGTGCCAGCAGTGCCCGGGCGCGAGGCACTGAAGCTTTCTTT. Its protein reads: CASSARARGTEAFF. Here the chain combines TRBV6-1 and TRBJ1-1, with the D segment identity uncertain. V is clipped by 4 bases and J by 4 bases, and the sequence between their germline boundaries is 13 bases long. According to the germline V gene, CDR1 reads MNHNS and CDR2 reads SASEGT. The CDR3 numbers 14 residues from cysteine through phenylalanine. The CDR3 DNA has 42 bases and is translated from base 1.